This entry lists 21 T cell receptor beta chains sequenced from one sample in a study of T cells in Graves' hyperthyroidism and ophthalmopathy. Amplification yielded TCR beta CDR3 regions, with RNA transcripts as the source. HTBI primers drove first-round RT-PCR of the TCR CDR3. TCRdb re-called the multiplex PCR reads through MiXCR, storing one row per CDR3 protein. The sample has hundreds of thousands of distinct CDR3 sequences; just under 20% are singletons. Input material: blood. The receptor source for this set is a man in his forties with Graves' ophthalmopathy.

This clonotype was observed many times. The V call is TRBV27, the J call TRBJ2-1; 7 bases fit TRBD2. CDR3 length: 20 residues. The trim removed 6 bases at V and 5 bases at J, leaving 25 bases unmatched. The germline V gene has CDR1 MNHEY and CDR2 SMNVEV (reference sequence). The CDR3 loop reads CASRPLARPVSSGAHNEQFF. The CDR3 coding sequence is TGTGCCAGCAGACCCCTCGCCAGACCCGTATCTAGCGGAGCTCACAATGAGCAGTTCTTC.

The rearrangement uses TRBV29-1 and TRBJ2-3; TRBD2 agrees at 8 bases. V shed 7 bases and J 5 bases; nucleotides not matched to a gene: 14. Germline V lookup: CDR1 SQVTM, CDR2 ANQGSEA. This CDR3 has 15 residues. CDR3 sequence: CSAVVVAGGRDTQYF. Written as DNA, the CDR3 is TGCAGCGCCGTGGTGGTTGCGGGGGGACGAGATACGCAGTATTTT.

In this sample, this clonotype turned up a few times. The rearrangement uses TRBV5-8 and TRBJ2-5, with 9 nucleotides matching TRBD2. This CDR3 has 16 amino acids. Germline V gene data show CDR1 as SGHTS and CDR2 as YDEGEE. The V and J ends lost 5 bases and 1 base, in that order; junction bases with no gene match: 9. This CDR3 is CASSWWGGGAQETQYF. CDR3 DNA: TGTGCCAGCAGTTGGTGGGGCGGGGGGGCCCAAGAGACCCAGTACTTC.

This clonotype occurred many times. The chain is built from TRBV5-1 and TRBJ1-1; weak D call: TRBD1 (5 bases). The V end lost 0 bases, the J end lost 6 bases, and 15 bases lay between the germline ends. The CDR3 has 15 amino acids. Looked up from germline, CDR1 is SGHRS and CDR2 is YFSETQ. CDR3: CASSLEIGGTSEAFF. The CDR3 nucleotides are TGCGCCAGCAGCTTGGAGATCGGAGGGACGTCTGAAGCTTTCTTT.

This clonotype was seen a few times. The genes are TRBV6-2 or TRBV6-3 and TRBJ2-7, with TRBD2 matching 12 bases. The germline V gene encodes CDR1 MNHEY and CDR2 SVGEGT. The CDR3 totals 17 residues. Unmatched junction bases numbered 9, after V lost 2 bases and J lost 4 bases. CDR3 protein: CASSYPTSGRTVYEQYF. CDR3 coding DNA: TGTGCCAGCAGTTACCCCACTAGCGGGAGGACAGTTTACGAGCAGTACTTC.

As regards this clonotype: The CDR3 does not close with the conserved phenylalanine or tryptophan, likely indicating a read error. V is TRBV20-1 and J is TRBJ1-5, with a weak D call TRBD1 (5 bases). The CDR3 has 14 residues. V lost 7 bases to trimming and J lost 1 base, with 14 bases between them. Germline assignment: CDR1 DFQATT and CDR2 SNEGSKA (reference sequence). CDR3 nucleotides: TGCAGTGTTCGGGCGCGACAGAGCAATCAGCCCCAGCATTCT. Translated: CSVRARQSNQPQHS.

The chain employs TRBV19 and TRBJ1-1, with TRBD1 as a possible D gene (5 bases). The germline V and J ends were trimmed by 5 bases and 5 bases, with 12 bases remaining between them. The CDR3 has 13 amino acids. Germline-derived CDR1 and CDR2 are LNHDA and SQIVND (reference sequence). CDR3 region: CASSPRVFTEAFF. The CDR3 nucleotides read TGTGCCAGTAGTCCCAGGGTTTTTACTGAAGCTTTCTTT. Full variable domain (rest looked up from reference TRBV19 and TRBJ1-1): DGGITQSPKYLFRKEGQNVTLSCEQNLNHDAMYWYRQDPGQGLRLIYYSQIVNDFQKGDIAEGYSVSREKKESFPLTVTSAQKNPTAFYLCASSPRVFTEAFFGQGTRLTVV.

With regard to this clonotype: Germline is not matched at one junction end, which may reflect a read error. The genes are TRBV28 and TRBJ2-2, with 7 bases identical to TRBD2. This CDR3 contains 12 residues. The germline V gene has CDR1 MDHEN and CDR2 SYDVKM. The CDR3 is CASSLFAGELSF. CDR3 nucleotide sequence: TGTGCCAGCAGTTTATTTGCGGGGGAGCTGTCTTTT. The full variable domain, rest sourced from reference TRBV28 and TRBJ2-2, is DVKVTQSSRYLVKRTGEKVFLECVQDMDHENMFWYRQDPGLGLRLIYFSYDVKMKEKGDIPEGYSVSREKKERFSLILESASTNQTSMYLCASSLFAGELSFGEGSRLTVL.

In this sample, this clonotype turned up a few times. The chain joins TRBV10-3 to TRBJ1-2; possibly TRBD1 for D (6 bases). The CDR3 totals 17 residues. Deletions cut 4 bases from V and 1 base from J, with 19 bases between. In germline, CDR1 is ENHRY, CDR2 SYGVKD. CDR3 region: CAISGQLTGHLNYGYTF. The CDR3 DNA follows: TGTGCCATCAGTGGCCAACTGACAGGACATCTTAACTATGGCTACACCTTC.

This clonotype has only a few counts. CDR3 in amino acids: CASTLGPAGPMRQFF. DNA of the CDR3: TGTGCCAGCACTTTGGGTCCTGCAGGACCCATGCGGCAGTTCTTC. V is TRBV11-2 and J is TRBJ2-1; no clear D gene. Trimming removed 7 bases at V and 12 bases at J, with 25 bases between. The CDR3 consists of 15 residues. Germline V gene data show CDR1 as SGHAT and CDR2 as FQNNGV.

This clonotype was counted at least ten times. V gene TRBV6-5 combines with J gene TRBJ1-5; D call uncertain. Germline assignment: CDR1 MNHEY and CDR2 SVGAGI. The CDR3 spans 17 residues. V gave up 0 bases and J gave up 0 bases, with 12 bases separating them. In DNA form, the CDR3 reads TGTGCCAGCAGTTACTCGGTGTCCTTACATAGCAATCAGCCCCAGCATTTT. It yields the protein CASSYSVSLHSNQPQHF.

Ten or more counts support this clonotype. The chain recombines TRBV9 with TRBJ2-7, with 10 bases aligning to TRBD2. The length of the CDR3 is 15 residues. Unmatched junction bases numbered 5, after V lost 0 bases and J lost 5 bases. Per germline, CDR1 SGDLS and CDR2 YYNGEE. The CDR3 sequence is CASSVGASGSHEQYF. In nucleotides, the CDR3 is TGTGCCAGCAGCGTAGGTGCTAGCGGGAGCCACGAGCAGTACTTC. Full variable domain (rest looked up from reference TRBV9 and TRBJ2-7): DSGVTQTPKHLITATGQRVTLRCSPRSGDLSVYWYQQSLDQGLQFLIQYYNGEERAKGNILERFSAQQFPDLHSELNLSSLELGDSALYFCASSVGASGSHEQYFGPGTRLTVT.

This clonotype was seen a few times. The chain links TRBV20-1 to TRBJ1-3; D not resolved. V was shortened by 4 bases and J by 0 bases, with 16 bases between the two germline ends. The CDR3 is 16 residues long. Germline CDR1 and CDR2: DFQATT and SNEGSKA (reference sequence). The CDR3 protein is CSAISVRAVSGNTIYF. The DNA of the CDR3 is TGCAGTGCTATTAGCGTCCGAGCGGTCTCTGGAAACACCATATATTTT.

The sample holds a few counts of this clonotype. The chain links TRBV5-1 to TRBJ1-2, with 8 positions matching TRBD1. V shed 5 bases and J 6 bases; nucleotides not matched to a gene: 9. Germline V CDR1 and CDR2: SGHRS, YFSETQ. The CDR3 is 14 residues long. CDR3 in DNA: TGCGCCAGCAGTCGGGACAGGCATTCAGATGGCTACACCTTC. Protein sequence: CASSRDRHSDGYTF.

The chain uses TRBV5-1 and TRBJ2-2; D is possibly TRBD2 (5 bases). The CDR3 spans 15 residues. Trimming removed 1 base from V and 4 bases from J, with 11 bases in between. Germline values: CDR1 SGHRS, CDR2 YFSETQ. CDR3 sequence reads: CASSLSGNPTGELFF. CDR3 nucleotide sequence: TGCGCCAGCAGCTTGTCGGGAAACCCCACCGGGGAGCTGTTTTTT.

This clonotype was found many times. CDR3 sequence (DNA): TGTGCCAGCCTCCGAGGACAGGGGTTGAGTACTGAAGCTTTCTTT. Translation: CASLRGQGLSTEAFF. This sequence joins TRBV6-2 or TRBV6-3 and TRBJ1-1; 9 nucleotides align to TRBD1. Germline trimming cut 8 bases from V and 5 bases from J; bases unmatched to any gene: 12. The germline CDR1 and CDR2 sequences are MNHEY and SVGEGT. The CDR3 totals 15 residues.

V and J are TRBV12-3 or TRBV12-4 and TRBJ1-5, with TRBD1 matching 10 bases. CDR3 length: 16 residues. V was pared by 1 base and J by 4 bases, with 4 bases of the junction left unmatched. In DNA, the CDR3 is TGTGCCAGCAGTTTAGGGACAGGGGGATTAAATCAGCCCCAGCATTTT. This translates into CASSLGTGGLNQPQHF.

This clonotype was observed at least ten times. The gene calls are TRBV7-8 and TRBJ2-7; possible D gene TRBD2, 6 bases. CDR1 and CDR2 (germline): SGHVS, FQNEAQ. CDR3 length equals 13 residues. Trimming cost V 5 bases and J 7 bases, with 15 bases left between them. CDR3 DNA sequence: TGTGCCAGCAGCCGCGTGGCTGCGGGGGAGCAGTACTTC. Protein: CASSRVAAGEQYF.

The chain carries TRBV30 and TRBJ2-2, with a weak D call TRBD2 (6 bases). The CDR3 is 14 residues long. V lost 3 bases, J lost 5 bases, and 13 bases lay in between. The germline CDR1 and CDR2 sequences are GTSNPN and SVGIG (reference sequence). The CDR3 sequence is CAWREGLETGELFF. Here the CDR3 DNA reads TGTGCCTGGAGGGAGGGGCTGGAGACCGGGGAGCTGTTTTTT.

This clonotype was counted between two and nine times. CDR3: CATSLQSSYNSPLHF. CDR3 nucleotides: TGTGCCACCAGCCTGCAGAGCTCCTATAATTCACCCCTCCACTTT. The chain uses TRBV15 and TRBJ1-6; D not certain. Per the germline V gene, CDR1 is LNHNV and CDR2 is YYDKDF (reference sequence). V was clipped by 5 bases and J by 0 bases, with 8 bases between them. The CDR3 sequence is 15 residues long.

The V call is TRBV29-1, the J call TRBJ1-1, with D hard to call. There are 13 residues in the CDR3. Trimming pared 4 bases from V and 2 bases from J, leaving 11 bases between. Germline lookup yields CDR1 SQVTM and CDR2 ANQGSEA. As DNA, the CDR3 is TGCAGCGTTGGCGAGAGGGTAAACACTGAAGCTTTCTTT. It yields the protein CSVGERVNTEAFF.